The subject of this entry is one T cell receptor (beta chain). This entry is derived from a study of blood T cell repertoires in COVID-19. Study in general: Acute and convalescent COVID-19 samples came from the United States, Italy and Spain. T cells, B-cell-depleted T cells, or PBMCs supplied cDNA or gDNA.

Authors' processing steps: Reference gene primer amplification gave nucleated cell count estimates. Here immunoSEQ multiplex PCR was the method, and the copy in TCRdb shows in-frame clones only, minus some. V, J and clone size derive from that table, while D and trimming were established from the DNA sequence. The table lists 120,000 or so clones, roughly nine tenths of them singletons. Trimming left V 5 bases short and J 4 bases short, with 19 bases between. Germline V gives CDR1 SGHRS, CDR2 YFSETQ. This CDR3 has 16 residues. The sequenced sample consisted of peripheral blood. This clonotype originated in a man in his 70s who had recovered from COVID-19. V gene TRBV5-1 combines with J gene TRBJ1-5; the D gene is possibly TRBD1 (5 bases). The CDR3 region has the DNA TGCGCCAGCAGGGAACAGGCCATCGAAAGTAATCAGCCCCAGCATTTT. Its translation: CASREQAIESNQPQHF.